The next 10 T cell receptor beta chains were all read from a single sample in a study of OX40 agonist ivuxolimab in advanced cancers. Here immunoSEQ multiplex PCR was the method, and the copy in TCRdb shows in-frame clones only, minus some. The top ten clones hold 6.5% to 9% of a sample with tens of thousands of clones, around 89% of them seen once. Material: CD4+ or CD8+ T cells sorted from blood, obtained in a trial of the OX40 agonist ivuxolimab. Receptors were obtained from an adult with an advanced solid tumor such as melanoma, head and neck, liver or kidney cancer.

The chain is built from TRBV2 and TRBJ2-7; 12 bases agree with TRBD1. CDR1 SNHLY and CDR2 FYNNEI come from the germline V gene. V was pared by 8 bases and J by 9 bases, with 8 bases of the junction left unmatched. The CDR3 loop spans 13 amino acids. The CDR3 protein is CASGGTGGFPQYF. The CDR3 DNA reads as TGTGCCAGCGGCGGGACAGGGGGCTTCCCGCAGTACTTC.

The chain links TRBV6-1 to TRBJ2-7; TRBD1 agrees at 9 bases. The germline CDR1 and CDR2 sequences are MNHNS and SASEGT. V was pared by 3 bases and J by 3 bases, with 6 bases of the junction left unmatched. The CDR3 totals 15 residues. This chain's CDR3 is CASSDFTGQGYEQYF. Here the CDR3 DNA reads TGTGCCAGCAGTGATTTTACGGGACAGGGCTACGAGCAGTACTTC.

J is TRBJ2-1 and V is TRBV11-2, with 9 bases fitting TRBD1. The germline CDR1 and CDR2 sequences are SGHAT and FQNNGV. V lost 2 bases to trimming and J lost 5 bases; unmatched junction nucleotides: 7. This CDR3 has 16 residues. CDR3 sequence: CASSLQPGQGHNEQFF. CDR3 DNA: TGTGCCAGCAGCTTACAGCCGGGACAGGGTCACAATGAGCAGTTCTTC.

The chain combines TRBV28 with TRBJ2-4; no firm D call. This CDR3 comprises 13 residues. Germline V gives CDR1 MDHEN, CDR2 SYDVKM. V shed 6 bases and J shed 6 bases, with 12 bases lying between them. The CDR3: CASRLGPSNIQYF. In DNA, the CDR3 is TGTGCCAGCAGATTAGGACCTTCAAACATTCAGTACTTC.

The chain carries TRBV15 and TRBJ1-5, with D unresolved. The CDR3 is 14 residues long. V was cut by 0 bases and J by 0 bases, with 3 bases left in between. The germline gives CDR1 LNHNV, CDR2 YYDKDF (reference sequence). CDR3 nucleotide sequence: TGTGCCACCAGCAGAGAGTATAGCAATCAGCCCCAGCATTTT. It translates to CATSREYSNQPQHF.

This clone came up once. The V and J genes are TRBV4-1 and TRBJ2-1; 13 bases match TRBD2. This CDR3 comprises 16 residues. The V and J ends lost 4 bases and 7 bases, in that order; junction bases with no gene match: 7. CDR1 is MGHRA and CDR2 is YSYEKL in the germline V gene. The CDR3 here is CASSRLGTSGDNEQFF. In DNA, the CDR3 is TGCGCCAGCAGCCGGCTAGGGACTAGCGGGGATAATGAGCAGTTCTTC.

The chain couples TRBV7-3 to TRBJ2-7; D gene uncertain. The CDR3 is 13 amino acids. Per the germline V gene, CDR1 is SGHTA and CDR2 is FQGTGA. The V end lost 0 bases, the J end lost 5 bases, and 8 bases lay between the germline ends. DNA of the CDR3: TGTGCCAGCAGCTTAACGGTCCGGAACGAGCAGTACTTC. Encoded protein: CASSLTVRNEQYF.

V and J are TRBV19 and TRBJ2-3, with 12 positions matching TRBD2. J gave up 5 bases and V 4 bases, and 4 bases lay outside the gene matches. Germline CDR1 reads LNHDA; CDR2 reads SQIVND (reference sequence). CDR3 size: 15 residues. The CDR3 DNA reads TGTGCCAGTAGTAAACTAGCGGGAGGTCAAGATACGCAGTATTTT. This gives the protein CASSKLAGGQDTQYF.

The chain carries TRBV4-1 and TRBJ1-1; D not resolved. Germline CDR1 MGHRA, CDR2 YSYEKL. The CDR3 runs 13 residues. Trimming took off 4 bases at V and 5 bases at J, with 11 bases between the two ends. The CDR3 nucleotides read TGCGCCAGCAGCCGAACCCTTGAAACTGAAGCTTTCTTT. Its translation: CASSRTLETEAFF.

This chain joins TRBV7-8 and TRBJ1-5, with D unresolved. The V and J ends lost 3 bases and 5 bases respectively, with 14 bases between them. The CDR3 loop spans 15 amino acids. The germline V gene has CDR1 SGHVS and CDR2 FQNEAQ. CDR3 protein: CASSLRPLLDQPQHF. Here the CDR3 DNA reads TGTGCCAGCAGCTTGAGACCCCTCCTCGATCAGCCCCAGCATTTT.